This T cell receptor (beta chain) was identified in a study of identical twins. This clonotype has at least ten counts. Germline V gene sequence: CDR1 SGHRS, CDR2 YFSETQ. The CDR3 is made up of 14 amino acids. Trimming took 3 bases from V and 5 from J, leaving 15 bases between them. Template switching added a universal primer site, and cDNA bore unique molecular identifiers. MiXCR, applied by TCRdb to the 5' RACE reads, yields one record per CDR3 protein. The sample lists about 250,000 distinct CDR3 sequences, about 8.9% occurring once. All of the donors were Caucasians in good health. In addition, the sample was reused for a study of yellow fever vaccine responses in identical twins. In that study: Vaccine T cell responses of twins reportedly seemed partly convergent and partly personalized.

V gene TRBV5-1 combines with J gene TRBJ2-7; possibly TRBD1 for D (6 bases). The receptor was derived from a woman aged 18-35 years in good health. Specimen: CD8+ T cells sorted from blood. The CDR3 sequence: CASSSPDRGDEQYF. CDR3 bases: TGCGCCAGCAGCTCTCCGGACAGAGGGGACGAGCAGTACTTC.